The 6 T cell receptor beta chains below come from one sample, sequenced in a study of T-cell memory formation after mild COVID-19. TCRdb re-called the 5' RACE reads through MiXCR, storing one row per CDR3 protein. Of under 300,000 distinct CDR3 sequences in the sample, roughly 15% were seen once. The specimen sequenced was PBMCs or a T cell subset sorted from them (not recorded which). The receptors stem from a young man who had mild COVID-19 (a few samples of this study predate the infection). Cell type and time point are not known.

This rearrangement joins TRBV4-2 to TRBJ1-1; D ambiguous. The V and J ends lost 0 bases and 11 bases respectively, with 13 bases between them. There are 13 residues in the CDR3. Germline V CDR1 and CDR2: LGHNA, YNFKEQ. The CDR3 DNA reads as TGTGCCAGCAGCCAAGATGTGGGGATAGAGGCTTTCTTT. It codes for CASSQDVGIEAFF.

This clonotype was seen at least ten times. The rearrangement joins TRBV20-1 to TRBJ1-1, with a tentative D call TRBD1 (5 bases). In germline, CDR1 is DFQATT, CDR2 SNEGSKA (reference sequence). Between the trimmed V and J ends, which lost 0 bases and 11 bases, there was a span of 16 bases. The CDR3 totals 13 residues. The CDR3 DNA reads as TGCAGTGCTAGAGATAGGGGCGAGGGCAAGGCTTTCTTT. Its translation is CSARDRGEGKAFF.

The CDR3 sequence: CASSLASLETQYF. DNA for the CDR3: TGCGCCAGCAGCTTGGCCTCGTTGGAGACCCAGTACTTC. The V gene is TRBV5-1, the J gene TRBJ2-5, with D uncertain. V was cut by 0 bases and J by 5 bases, with 8 bases left in between. In germline, CDR1 is SGHRS, CDR2 YFSETQ. CDR3 length: 13 residues.

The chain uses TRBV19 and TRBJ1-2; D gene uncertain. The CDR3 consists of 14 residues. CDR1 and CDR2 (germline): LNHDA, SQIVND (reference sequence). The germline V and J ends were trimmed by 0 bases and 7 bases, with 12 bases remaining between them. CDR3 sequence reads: CASSIDRGGFGYTF. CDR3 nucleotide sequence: TGTGCCAGTAGTATAGATCGAGGAGGATTTGGCTACACCTTC.

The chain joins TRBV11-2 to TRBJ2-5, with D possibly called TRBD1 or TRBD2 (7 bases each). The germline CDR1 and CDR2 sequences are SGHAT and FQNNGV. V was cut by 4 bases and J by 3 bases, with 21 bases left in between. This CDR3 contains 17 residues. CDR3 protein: CASSSWTGRRGKETQYF. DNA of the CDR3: TGTGCCAGCAGCTCCTGGACAGGTCGGCGGGGGAAAGAGACCCAGTACTTC.

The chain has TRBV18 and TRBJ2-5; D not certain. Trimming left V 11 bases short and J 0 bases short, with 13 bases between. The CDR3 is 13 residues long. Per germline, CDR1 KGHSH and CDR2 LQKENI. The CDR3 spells CAREATHQETQYF. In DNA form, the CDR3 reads TGTGCCCGTGAGGCAACCCACCAAGAGACCCAGTACTTC.